A single sample is the source of the 5 T cell receptor beta chains below, sequenced in a study of blood T cell repertoires in COVID-19 (dated by TCRdb to 2018 to 2021). Receptors were amplified or captured by the immunoSEQ multiplex PCR assay. TCRdb provides this immuneACCESS table in a form limited to in-frame rearrangements. Some clones are lacking; in checked studies, under half of them reflect an unresolved V gene, and why the rest are absent is not known. This sample gives 100,000 to 150,000 clones in total; 85% of them show up just once. The ten largest account for about 6.9% of the sample. Sample: peripheral blood. Every receptor here comes from a man of 80 years or more with active or convalescent COVID-19.

The chain joins TRBV19 to TRBJ2-6; D is unresolved. Trimming removed 8 bases from V and 0 bases from J, with 14 bases in between. CDR1 and CDR2 from the germline V gene are LNHDA and SQIVND (reference sequence). The CDR3 has 16 amino acids. CDR3 sequence reads: CASSPRPSSGANVLTF. CDR3 coding DNA: TGTGCCAGTTCTCCCAGGCCCAGCTCTGGGGCCAACGTCCTGACTTTC. Complete variable domain (other parts from reference TRBV19 and TRBJ2-6): DGGITQSPKYLFRKEGQNVTLSCEQNLNHDAMYWYRQDPGQGLRLIYYSQIVNDFQKGDIAEGYSVSREKKESFPLTVTSAQKNPTAFYLCASSPRPSSGANVLTFGAGSRLTVL.

The chain carries TRBV18 and TRBJ1-1; TRBD1 agrees at 11 bases. This CDR3 is built from 20 residues. After removal of 2 bases from V and 4 bases from J, the junction contained 18 bases not matched to a gene. Germline V gene data show CDR1 as KGHSH and CDR2 as LQKENI. The CDR3, as DNA: TGTGCCAGCTCACCAGGGACAGGGGGTATGGAAACCGGACGGAGCACTGAAGCTTTCTTT. Protein product: CASSPGTGGMETGRSTEAFF. Together with reference TRBV18 and TRBJ1-1, the CDR3 gives the full variable domain: NAGVMQNPRHLVRRRGQEARLRCSPMKGHSHVYWYRQLPEEGLKFMVYLQKENIIDESGMPKERFSAEFPKEGPSILRIQQVVRGDSAAYFCASSPGTGGMETGRSTEAFFGQGTRLTVV.

CDR3 region: CARHKAGGYLAKNIQYF. The CDR3 region has the DNA TGTGCCCGACATAAGGCTGGAGGATATCTAGCCAAAAACATTCAGTACTTC. The chain joins TRBV6-4 to TRBJ2-4; D is possibly TRBD2 (5 bases). The V gene lost 11 bases and the J gene lost 0 bases, with 23 bases spanning the gap. This CDR3 is 17 amino acids long. Per germline, CDR1 MRHNA and CDR2 SNTAGT.

This chain joins TRBV5-1 and TRBJ2-6; possibly TRBD1 for D (6 bases). The CDR3 has 17 residues. V was shortened by 5 bases and J by 4 bases, with 19 bases between the two germline ends. Germline CDR1 SGHRS, CDR2 YFSETQ. The CDR3 region has the DNA TGCGCCAGCAGAAGGGACACGAATAACCCCGGGGCCAACGTCCTGACTTTC. Its protein product is CASRRDTNNPGANVLTF.

This chain connects TRBV6-5 to TRBJ2-1; tentative D call: TRBD2 (5 bases). Trimming shortened V by 0 bases and J by 5 bases, and 11 bases separated the two germline ends. Germline-derived CDR1 and CDR2 are MNHEY and SVGAGI. CDR3 size: 15 residues. In DNA, the CDR3 is TGTGCCAGCAGTTACTCGACTCTAGCTAACAATGAGCAGTTCTTC. The encoded protein is CASSYSTLANNEQFF.